Below, 15 T cell receptor beta chains from the same sample are listed, as sequenced in a study of regulatory T cells in long-lasting Graves disease. The time point is: newly diagnosed GD, antithyroid drugs for less than 3 months. The TCR library used RNA extracted from PBMCs. Construction of the TCR beta libraries employed iRepertoire HTBI primers in conjunction with Arm-PCR of CDR3 regions. TCRdb reanalysed the multiplex PCR reads using MiXCR and keeps one entry per CDR3 protein. In the table there are around 250,000 distinct CDR3 sequences, about 20% of which are singletons. The sample also formed part of further work on T cells in Graves' hyperthyroidism and ophthalmopathy.

This material consisted of peripheral blood mononuclear cells (PBMCs), taken at new diagnosis, from a patient treated with antithyroid drugs. All receptors derive from a woman in her 30s with Graves disease.

The chain carries TRBV3-1 and TRBJ2-3; D possibly corresponds to TRBD2 (5 bases). Trimming removed 0 bases from V and 4 bases from J, with 11 bases in between. CDR3 length: 15 amino acids. Germline values: CDR1 LGHDT, CDR2 YNNKEL (reference sequence). The CDR3, as DNA: TGTGCCAGCAGCCAAGAGATAGCGAGAGCAGATACGCAGTATTTT. Translation: CASSQEIARADTQYF.

This clonotype came up a few times. The chain employs TRBV19 and TRBJ1-1; tentatively, D is TRBD1 (5 bases). CDR3 length: 13 residues. The V gene lost 3 bases and the J gene lost 4 bases, with 9 bases spanning the gap. CDR1 is LNHDA and CDR2 is SQIVND in the germline V gene (reference sequence). CDR3 nucleotides: TGTGCCAGTAGTATGGGGGGAAGCACTGAAGCTTTCTTT. Protein product: CASSMGGSTEAFF.

This clonotype was seen ten or more times. J is TRBJ2-2 and V is TRBV7-3; D ambiguous. Trimming cost V 1 base and J 5 bases, with 8 bases left between them. Germline V gene lookup returns CDR1 SGHTA and CDR2 FQGTGA. The CDR3 totals 14 residues. In DNA form, the CDR3 reads TGTGCCAGCAGCTTAAAGGACGGAACCGGGGAGCTGTTTTTT. Translation: CASSLKDGTGELFF.

In the case of this clonotype: This may arise from a read error, as a much more abundant clone is one base away. No conserved phenylalanine or tryptophan ends this CDR3, so it is likely a read error. In DNA, the CDR3 is TGTGCCAGCAGTAAGGACCTGTCCCAAGAGACCCAGTACCTC. Amino acids: CASSKDLSQETQYL. The chain combines TRBV2 with TRBJ2-5; D remains ambiguous. The CDR3 is 14 residues long. Trimming cost V 5 bases and J 1 base, with 11 bases left between them. From germline, CDR1 is SNHLY and CDR2 FYNNEI.

The table lists this clonotype with a few counts. This rearrangement joins TRBV6-5 to TRBJ2-6; D unresolved. Trimming took 4 bases from V and 1 from J, leaving 8 bases between them. The germline V gene has CDR1 MNHEY and CDR2 SVGAGI. CDR3 size: 15 residues. Here the CDR3 reads CASSSLYSGANVLTF. CDR3 bases: TGTGCCAGCAGTTCCCTTTATTCTGGGGCCAACGTCCTGACTTTC.

Details on this clonotype: The likely explanation is a read error, given a far larger clone one base away. The CDR3 DNA is TGCGCCAGCAGCGCCCGACCTGACCACGAGCAGTTCTTC. Protein: CASSARPDHEQFF. The chain is built from TRBV5-1 and TRBJ2-5; no clear D gene. With the DNA end fitting TRBJ2-1 better, the J assignment may be wrong. CDR1 and CDR2 from the germline V gene are SGHRS and YFSETQ. The CDR3 has 13 residues.

The V and J genes are TRBV9 and TRBJ1-3; the D is unclear. The germline V gene encodes CDR1 SGDLS and CDR2 YYNGEE. Trimming took off 0 bases at V and 0 bases at J, with 7 bases between the two ends. The CDR3 covers 15 residues. CDR3 in amino acids: CASSVDGDSGNTIYF. CDR3 bases: TGTGCCAGCAGCGTAGATGGGGACTCTGGAAACACCATATATTTT.

For this clonotype: The likely explanation is a read error, given a far larger clone one base away. This rearrangement joins TRBV7-9 to TRBJ2-4; the match to TRBD2 covers 8 bases. The tail of the sequence fits TRBJ2-1 better, so the J call may be wrong. The germline V gene has CDR1 SEHNR and CDR2 FQNEAQ (reference sequence). The CDR3 covers 16 residues. CDR3 nucleotide sequence: TGTGCCAGCAGCTTGGGGCAGCGGGGGAGCTCCTACGAGCAGTTCTTC. It yields the protein CASSLGQRGSSYEQFF.

This clonotype was observed at least ten times. V usage is TRBV2 and J usage is TRBJ1-2, with D possibly TRBD1 on 6 matching bases. The CDR3 length is 14 residues. The V gene lost 6 bases and the J gene lost 0 bases, with 11 bases spanning the gap. Germline lookup yields CDR1 SNHLY and CDR2 FYNNEI. The chain's CDR3 is CASRWTDSNYGYTF. The CDR3, as DNA: TGTGCCAGCAGGTGGACAGATTCTAACTATGGCTACACCTTC.

This clonotype has at least ten counts. The V and J genes are TRBV20-1 and TRBJ2-7; tentative D call: TRBD1 (6 bases). From germline, CDR1 is DFQATT and CDR2 SNEGSKA (reference sequence). There are 13 residues in the CDR3. The V and J ends lost 5 bases and 2 bases respectively, with 13 bases between them. CDR3 bases: TGCAGTGCTCGTACAGGGCGCGCCTACGAGCAGTACTTC. Protein product: CSARTGRAYEQYF.

There are many counts of this clonotype. The rearrangement links TRBV7-9 to TRBJ1-4; no clear D gene. The germline CDR1 and CDR2 sequences are SEHNR and FQNEAQ (reference sequence). This CDR3 contains 18 residues. V lost 3 bases to trimming and J lost 4 bases, with 21 bases between them. The CDR3 DNA reads TGTGCCAGCAGCTTTAGTAGCGACGGAGGCGCCTATAATGAAAAACTGTTTTTT. Residues: CASSFSSDGGAYNEKLFF.

This clonotype was detected once. A read error likely explains this, since a far larger clone differs by one base. The rearrangement links TRBV6-1 to TRBJ2-7; TRBD2 is a possible D gene (6 bases). V was trimmed by 5 bases and J by 6 bases, leaving 17 bases between them. The CDR3 contains 14 residues. In germline, CDR1 is MNHNS, CDR2 SASEGT. The CDR3 sequence is CASSSRGGVSEQYF. The CDR3 bases are TGTGCCAGCAGTTCTCGGGGCGGGGTATCCGAGCAGTACTTC.

This clonotype was observed many times. The chain couples TRBV11-2 to TRBJ1-5; the D is unclear. Per the germline V gene, CDR1 is SGHAT and CDR2 is FQNNGV. The CDR3 runs 15 residues. Trimming pared 2 bases from V and 3 bases from J, leaving 11 bases between. This CDR3 reads CASSLSGPNNQPQHF. The CDR3 nucleotides read TGTGCCAGCAGCTTAAGCGGGCCCAACAATCAGCCCCAGCATTTT.

The V and J genes are TRBV6-2 or TRBV6-3 and TRBJ1-5; 8 nucleotides agree with TRBD1. Germline CDR1 is MNHEY and CDR2 is SVGEGT. The ends lost 7 bases at V and 5 bases at J; junction bases unmatched: 7. The CDR3 has 14 amino acids. CDR3: CASTSRTGHQPQHF. As DNA, the CDR3 is TGTGCCAGCACTTCCCGGACAGGGCATCAGCCCCAGCATTTT.

This clonotype was found many times. The V call is TRBV29-1, the J call TRBJ1-5, with D tentatively TRBD1 (5 bases). Trimming took off 4 bases at V and 1 base at J, with 17 bases between the two ends. CDR1 is SQVTM and CDR2 is ANQGSEA in the germline V gene. This CDR3 is 16 amino acids long. CDR3 DNA sequence: TGCAGCGTTGCAACAGAAGGGGTCGGGAGCAATCAGCCCCAGCATTTT. This translates into CSVATEGVGSNQPQHF.